This TCR beta chain was documented in a study of shared clonotypes between healthy human individuals. Notes on the study in general: Owing to a small donor count, the genetic and exposure-history diversity represented was limited. Lower generation probabilities were found for non-shared clonotypes than for those shared by all four donors. A handful of donors showed sharing of about 5.5% of naive CD4 clonotypes.

Sorted subsets were amplified in replicate PCRs using around 220 ng DNA, tens of thousands of T cell genomes. Profiled with immunoSEQ multiplex PCR; TCRdb holds only in-frame clones, not every one. The sample lists around 340,000 clones; 70% to 75% were seen once. There are a few counts of this clone. As yet, its antigen is unknown. CDR1 and CDR2 from the germline V gene are ENHRY and SYGVKD. This CDR3 region has 11 residues. The V gene lost 6 bases and the J gene lost 9 bases, with 10 bases spanning the gap. The receptor's source is a young man in good health. The chain links TRBV10-3 to TRBJ2-3; D remains ambiguous. Sequencing was carried out using memory CD4+ T cells sorted from blood. Subset indicated: CD45RA-negative fraction. This chain's CDR3 is CAISDIETQYF. For the CDR3, the DNA is TGTGCCATCAGCGATATTGAGACGCAGTATTTT.